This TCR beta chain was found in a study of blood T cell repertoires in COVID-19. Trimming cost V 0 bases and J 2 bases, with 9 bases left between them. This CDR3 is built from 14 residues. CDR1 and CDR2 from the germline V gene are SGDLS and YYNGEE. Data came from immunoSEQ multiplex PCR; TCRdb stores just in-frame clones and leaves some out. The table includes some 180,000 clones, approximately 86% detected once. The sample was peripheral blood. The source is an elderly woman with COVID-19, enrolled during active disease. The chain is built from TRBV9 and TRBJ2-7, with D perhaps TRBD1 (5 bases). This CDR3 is CASSVGQRPYEQYF. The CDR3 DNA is TGTGCCAGCAGCGTAGGACAGAGGCCCTACGAGCAGTACTTC.